This record concerns one T cell receptor (beta chain) sequence. Repertoires were generated with immunoSEQ multiplex PCR, while TCRdb's copy carries only in-frame clones and drops some. The sample holds 50,000 to 60,000 clones, approximately 89% seen once. The data stem from a study of T cell changes during pregnancy in multiple sclerosis. The CDR3 is 13 amino acids. The V end was cut by 1 base, the J end by 5 bases, with 7 bases between. Per germline, CDR1 SGHVS and CDR2 FNYEAQ. The receptor's source is a female donor in good health, enrolled as a control in a pregnancy study. This specimen was peripheral blood, taken after pregnancy. J is TRBJ2-3 and V is TRBV7-6; TRBD2 is a possible D gene (5 bases). CDR3 loop: CASSLGGLDTQYF. DNA of the CDR3: TGTGCCAGCAGCTTAGGAGGGTTAGATACGCAGTATTTT.